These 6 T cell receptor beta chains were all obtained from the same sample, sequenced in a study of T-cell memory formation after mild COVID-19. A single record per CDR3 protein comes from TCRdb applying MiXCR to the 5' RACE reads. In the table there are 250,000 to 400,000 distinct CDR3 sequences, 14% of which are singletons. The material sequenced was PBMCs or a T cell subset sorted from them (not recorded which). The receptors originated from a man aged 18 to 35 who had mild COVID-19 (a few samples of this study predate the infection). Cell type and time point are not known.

The CDR3 region has the DNA TGTGCCATCAGTGAGTCCACAGGGCACACTGAAGCTTTCTTT. Residues: CAISESTGHTEAFF. This chain connects TRBV10-3 to TRBJ1-1, with D perhaps TRBD1 (6 bases). The CDR3 has 14 residues. Germline CDR1 and CDR2: ENHRY and SYGVKD. The V and J ends lost 0 bases and 3 bases respectively, with 8 bases between them.

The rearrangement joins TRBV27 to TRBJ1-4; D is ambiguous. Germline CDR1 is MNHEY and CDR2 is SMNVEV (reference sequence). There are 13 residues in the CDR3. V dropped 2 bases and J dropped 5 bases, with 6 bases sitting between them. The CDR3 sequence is CASSLERNEKLFF. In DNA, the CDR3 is TGTGCCAGCAGTTTAGAGCGAAATGAAAAACTGTTTTTT.

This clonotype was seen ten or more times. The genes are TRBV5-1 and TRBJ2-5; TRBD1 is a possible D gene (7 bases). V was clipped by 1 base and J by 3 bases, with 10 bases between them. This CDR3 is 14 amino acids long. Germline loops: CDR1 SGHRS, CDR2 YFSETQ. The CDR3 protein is CASSLPRGEETQYF. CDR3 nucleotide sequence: TGCGCCAGCAGCTTGCCCAGGGGGGAAGAGACCCAGTACTTC.

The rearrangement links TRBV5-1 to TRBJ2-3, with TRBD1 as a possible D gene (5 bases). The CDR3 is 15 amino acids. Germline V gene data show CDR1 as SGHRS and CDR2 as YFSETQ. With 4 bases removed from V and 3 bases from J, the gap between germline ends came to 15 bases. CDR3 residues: CASSMRQSATDTQYF. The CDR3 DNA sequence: TGCGCCAGCAGCATGAGACAGTCTGCGACAGATACGCAGTATTTT.

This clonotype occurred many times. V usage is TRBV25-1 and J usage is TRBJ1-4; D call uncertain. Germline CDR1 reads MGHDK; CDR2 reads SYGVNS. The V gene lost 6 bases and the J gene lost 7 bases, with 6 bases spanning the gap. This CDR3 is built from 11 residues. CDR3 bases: TGTGCCAGCAGGGAGGGTGAAAAACTGTTTTTT. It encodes CASREGEKLFF.

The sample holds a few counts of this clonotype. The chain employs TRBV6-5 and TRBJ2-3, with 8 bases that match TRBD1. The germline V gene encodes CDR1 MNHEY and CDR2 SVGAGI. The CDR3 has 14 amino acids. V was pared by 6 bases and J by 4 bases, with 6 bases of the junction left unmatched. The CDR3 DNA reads TGTGCCAGCAGGTTGGACAGGGTGGCAGATACGCAGTATTTT. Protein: CASRLDRVADTQYF.